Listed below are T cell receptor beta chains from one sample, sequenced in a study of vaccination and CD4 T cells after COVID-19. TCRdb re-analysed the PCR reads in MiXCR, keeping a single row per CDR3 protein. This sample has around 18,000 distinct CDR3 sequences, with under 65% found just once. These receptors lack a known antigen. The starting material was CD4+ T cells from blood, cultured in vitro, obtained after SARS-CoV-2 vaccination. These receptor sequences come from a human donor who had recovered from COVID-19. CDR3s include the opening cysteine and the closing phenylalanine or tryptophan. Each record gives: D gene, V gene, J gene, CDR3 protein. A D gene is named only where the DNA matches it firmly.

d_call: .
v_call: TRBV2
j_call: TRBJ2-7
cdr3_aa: CASEGRTAYEQYF

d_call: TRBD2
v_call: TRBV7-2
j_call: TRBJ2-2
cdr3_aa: CASSRGTSGGANTGELFF

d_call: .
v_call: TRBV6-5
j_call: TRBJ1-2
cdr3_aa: CASSYGMEFGYTF

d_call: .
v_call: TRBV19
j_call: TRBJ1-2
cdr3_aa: CASSIVGREFPPTF

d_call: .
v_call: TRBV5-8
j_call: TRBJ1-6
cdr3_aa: CASSSGHRGSNSPLHF

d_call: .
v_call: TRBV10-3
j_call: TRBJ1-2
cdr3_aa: CAISARDGYTF

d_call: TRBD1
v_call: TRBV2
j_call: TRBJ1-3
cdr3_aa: CASSAGQGSQRYF

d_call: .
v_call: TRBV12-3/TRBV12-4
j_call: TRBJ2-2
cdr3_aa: CASSGLASLGGELFF

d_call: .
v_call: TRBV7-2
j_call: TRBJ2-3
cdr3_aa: CASSSVGRTDTQYF

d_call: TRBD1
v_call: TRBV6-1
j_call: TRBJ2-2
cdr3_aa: CASTRDRPNTGELFF

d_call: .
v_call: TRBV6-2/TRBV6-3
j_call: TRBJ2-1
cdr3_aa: CASSDSGIEQFF

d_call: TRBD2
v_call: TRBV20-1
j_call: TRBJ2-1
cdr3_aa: CSATSTAGGSYNEQFF

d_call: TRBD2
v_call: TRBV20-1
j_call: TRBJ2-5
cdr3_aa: CSARLAGRRETQYF

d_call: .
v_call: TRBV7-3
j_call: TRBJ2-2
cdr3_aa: CASSPMASPNTGELFF

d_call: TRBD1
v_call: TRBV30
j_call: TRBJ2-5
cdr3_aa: CAWETGGQETQYF

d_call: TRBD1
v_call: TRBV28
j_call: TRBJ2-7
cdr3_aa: CASSLYGTGGSYSSYEQYF

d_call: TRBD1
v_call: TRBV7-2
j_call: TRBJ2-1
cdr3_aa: CASSYPQGVQFF

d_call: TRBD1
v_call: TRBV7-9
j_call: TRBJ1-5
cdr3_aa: CASSFGQGIDQPQHF

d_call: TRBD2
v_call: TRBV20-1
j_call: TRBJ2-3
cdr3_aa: CSASSGSADTQYF

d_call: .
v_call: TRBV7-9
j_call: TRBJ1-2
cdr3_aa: CASSPGGTGYTF

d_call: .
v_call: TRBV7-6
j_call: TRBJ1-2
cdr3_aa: CASSPGAFYGYTF

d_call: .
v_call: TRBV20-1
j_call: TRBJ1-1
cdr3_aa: CSARENTNTEAFF

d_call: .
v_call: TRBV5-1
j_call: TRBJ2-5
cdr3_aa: CASSSAGQWETQYF

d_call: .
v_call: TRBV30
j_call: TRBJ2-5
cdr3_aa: CAWSLGLGTQYF

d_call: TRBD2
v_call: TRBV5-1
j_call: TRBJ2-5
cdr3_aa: CASSLESSGQETQYF

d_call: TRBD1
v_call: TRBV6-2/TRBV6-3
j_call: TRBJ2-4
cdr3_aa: CASRRQGDKNIQYF

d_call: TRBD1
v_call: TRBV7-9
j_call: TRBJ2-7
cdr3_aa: CASSRNRGRFEQYF

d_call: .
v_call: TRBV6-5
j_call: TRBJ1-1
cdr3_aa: CASSYRLDSTEAFF

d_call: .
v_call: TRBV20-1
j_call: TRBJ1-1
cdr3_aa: CSARVGGQNTEAFF

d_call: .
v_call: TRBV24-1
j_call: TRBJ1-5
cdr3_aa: CATRAAGSGQPQHF

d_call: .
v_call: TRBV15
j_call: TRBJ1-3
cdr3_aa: CATSRGSGNTIYF

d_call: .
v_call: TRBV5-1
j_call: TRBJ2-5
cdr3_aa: CASSLASILETQYF

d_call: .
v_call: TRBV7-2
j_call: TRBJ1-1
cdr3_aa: CASSLVWGLNTEAFF

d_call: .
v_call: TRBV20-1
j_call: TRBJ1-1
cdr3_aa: CSARDRGGITEAFF